This TCR beta chain was observed in a study of Graves' ophthalmopathy and Graves' hyperthyroidism. The authors amplified TCR beta CDR3 regions, and they did so from RNA transcripts for repertoire sequencing. HTBI primers primed a first-round RT-PCR, and a second-round multiplex PCR followed. TCRdb reanalysed the multiplex PCR reads using MiXCR and keeps one entry per CDR3 protein. The top ten clones hold 35% to 55% of a sample with about 740,000 distinct CDR3 sequences, roughly 40% of them seen once. Study conclusions and caveats: A roughly 84% specificity and nearly 90% sensitivity were achieved by a 13-signature model that separated ophthalmopathy from stable hyperthyroidism.

Many counts were recorded for this clonotype. Its antigen is currently unknown. This CDR3 comprises 14 residues. CDR1 is SEHNR and CDR2 is FQNEAQ in the germline V gene (reference sequence). Trimming pared 0 bases from V and 5 bases from J, leaving 10 bases between. CAS ≥3, NOSPECS ≥4, moderate-to-severe activity and duration under 3 months marked donors with ophthalmopathy. The authors used Ficoll-Paque density gradient centrifugation to separate PBMCs. The input was roughly 9.3 ml of fresh peripheral blood. The V gene is TRBV7-9, the J gene TRBJ2-5; tentative D call: TRBD1 (5 bases). This TCR was sampled from an adult man with Graves' ophthalmopathy. Sequencing was performed on peripheral blood. As DNA, the CDR3 is TGTGCCAGCAGCTTAGCATTGTCAGGGGAGACCCAGTACTTC. This sequence encodes CASSLALSGETQYF. Using reference TRBV7-9 and TRBJ2-5 for the parts outside the CDR3, the full variable domain is DTGVSQNPRHKITKRGQNVTFRCDPISEHNRLYWYRQTLGQGPEFLTYFQNEAQLEKSRLLSDRFSAERPKGSFSTLEIQRTEQGDSAMYLCASSLALSGETQYFGPGTRLLVL.